This T cell receptor (beta chain) was sequenced during a study of control samples from healthy donors and cancer patients. Clones were read by immunoSEQ multiplex PCR, and TCRdb kept only the in-frame ones, dropping some. The table includes roughly 200,000 clones, 80% to 95% detected once. Looked up from germline, CDR1 is SEHNR and CDR2 is FQNEAQ (reference sequence). The CDR3 loop spans 14 amino acids. Between the trimmed V and J ends, which lost 4 bases and 4 bases, there was a span of 10 bases. This clonotype originated in a man younger than 35 in good health. The chain links TRBV7-9 to TRBJ2-2; either TRBD1 or TRBD2 may fit D (5 bases each). Sequenced input: blood. The CDR3 spells CASSSPGTTGELFF. DNA for the CDR3: TGTGCCAGCAGCTCCCCAGGGACCACCGGGGAGCTGTTTTTT.